This T cell receptor beta chain originates from a study of early stage breast cancer tumors. Libraries were prepared by immunoSEQ multiplex PCR; TCRdb keeps only in-frame clonotypes and omits some of them. The sample comprises roughly 13,000 clones, approximately 81% of which are singletons, and approximately 7.6% rests with the top ten. V gave up 4 bases and J gave up 3 bases; unmatched junction bases: 8. This CDR3 is built from 15 residues. Per germline, CDR1 SGDLS and CDR2 YYNGEE. The origin of this receptor is a person in their fifties with breast cancer. The chain uses TRBV9 and TRBJ2-3; TRBD1 aligns across 7 bases. Sequenced: normal breast tissue next to the tumor. The CDR3 protein is CASSPRTGRTDTQYF. The CDR3 DNA follows: TGTGCCAGCAGCCCCCGGACAGGACGGACAGATACGCAGTATTTT. The full variable domain, rest sourced from reference TRBV9 and TRBJ2-3, is DSGVTQTPKHLITATGQRVTLRCSPRSGDLSVYWYQQSLDQGLQFLIQYYNGEERAKGNILERFSAQQFPDLHSELNLSSLELGDSALYFCASSPRTGRTDTQYFGPGTRLTVL.